This T cell receptor beta chain originates from a study of metastatic and nonmetastatic thyroid tumors. Study in general: Peripheral blood and tumor or nodule samples from malignant and benign thyroid patients were compared.

There were no patients who had received any treatment before thyroid surgery. TCRdb reprocessed the PCR reads using MiXCR. The profile shows around 15,000 clones, about 25% of them singletons. Germline CDR1 SGHAT, CDR2 FQNNGV. The CDR3 has 16 residues. J lost 5 bases, V lost 4 bases, and 7 bases had no gene match. The receptor comes from a female donor with papillary thyroid cancer or a benign thyroid nodule (not recorded which). Some clones in this sample may be carry-over from other donors' samples. The J gene is TRBJ2-1, the V gene TRBV11-2; 11 nucleotides line up with TRBD2. The sample was adjacent normal tissue. In DNA, the CDR3 is TGTGCCAGCAGCTCCAAACTAGCGGGAGTTGACAATGAGCAGTTCTTC. This translates into CASSSKLAGVDNEQFF.